What follows are 31 T cell receptor beta chains derived from one specimen sequenced in a study of T cells after yellow fever vaccination. A single record per CDR3 protein comes from TCRdb applying MiXCR to the 5' RACE reads. The table has 25,000 to 40,000 distinct CDR3 sequences, 6.5% to 8.5% seen once. Sequencing used PBMCs, either bulk or a sorted T-cell subset (CD4+, CD8+, memory, or dextramer-sorted; not recorded which), obtained on the day of the first yellow fever vaccination. These receptors all stem from a man between 18 and 29 years old who received the YFV17D yellow fever vaccine.

This clonotype appeared many times. The genes are TRBV5-4 and TRBJ2-5; 12 nucleotides match TRBD2. The CDR3 has 16 amino acids. Germline V gives CDR1 SGHNT, CDR2 YYREEE (reference sequence). V was clipped by 4 bases and J by 2 bases; unmatched bases: 6. The CDR3 nucleotides are TGTGCCAGCAGCCCTAGCGGGGGGGAATTTCAAGAGACCCAGTACTTC. It yields the protein CASSPSGGEFQETQYF.

This clonotype occurred many times. The chain employs TRBV24-1 and TRBJ2-1; D is possibly TRBD1 (7 bases). Germline V gene data show CDR1 as KGHDR and CDR2 as SFDVKD. CDR3 length equals 14 residues. V shed 5 bases and J shed 8 bases, with 15 bases lying between them. For the CDR3, the DNA is TGTGCCACCAGTGGGCAGGGGGGCCGGTATGAGCAGTTCTTC. Translating it yields CATSGQGGRYEQFF.

The chain recombines TRBV10-3 with TRBJ2-5, with 14 bases matching TRBD2. Per germline, CDR1 ENHRY and CDR2 SYGVKD. The CDR3 consists of 17 residues. The V segment lost 6 bases and the J segment 4 bases; nucleotides outside the gene matches: 10. The CDR3 DNA follows: TGTGCCATCAGCCCGCCCCCCGGACTAGCGGGGGGAGAGACCCAGTACTTC. This gives the protein CAISPPPGLAGGETQYF.

This clonotype was seen at least ten times. The chain uses TRBV29-1 and TRBJ1-5, with D uncertain. The germline V gene encodes CDR1 SQVTM and CDR2 ANQGSEA. The CDR3 runs to 12 residues. V gave up 5 bases and J gave up 3 bases, with 8 bases separating them. CDR3 region: CSVRNINQPQHF. CDR3 nucleotide sequence: TGCAGCGTTAGGAATATCAATCAGCCCCAGCATTTT.

This clonotype was picked up many times. The gene calls are TRBV28 and TRBJ2-1; the match to TRBD2 covers 15 bases. The germline V gene encodes CDR1 MDHEN and CDR2 SYDVKM. The length of the CDR3 is 15 residues. The junction had 3 bases not matched to a gene; V was cut back by 11 bases and J by 1 base. CDR3 DNA sequence: TGTGCCGGACTAGCGGGGGGGAGATCCTACAATGAGCAGTTCTTC. Its protein product is CAGLAGGRSYNEQFF.

This clonotype was counted at least ten times. The rearrangement links TRBV28 to TRBJ2-5; 9 nucleotides match TRBD2. The trim removed 5 bases at V and 5 bases at J, leaving 6 bases unmatched. Germline-derived CDR1 and CDR2 are MDHEN and SYDVKM. The CDR3 sequence is 14 residues long. The CDR3 loop is CASSDAGGWETQYF. CDR3 nucleotide sequence: TGTGCCAGCAGTGACGCGGGAGGGTGGGAGACCCAGTACTTC.

Many counts were recorded for this clonotype. The J gene is TRBJ2-5, the V gene TRBV7-2; D remains unclear. The germline CDR1 and CDR2 sequences are SGHTA and FQGNSA. This CDR3 is 14 amino acids long. Trimming took 5 bases from V and 4 from J, leaving 14 bases between them. DNA for the CDR3: TGTGCCAGCAGCCCGTCCCGGGCTGGAGAGACCCAGTACTTC. This encodes CASSPSRAGETQYF.

This chain connects TRBV7-2 to TRBJ2-3, with no clear D. This CDR3 spans 15 amino acids. CDR1 and CDR2 (germline): SGHTA, FQGNSA. Deletions cut 2 bases from V and 3 bases from J, with 12 bases between. CDR3 bases: TGTGCCAGCAGCTTATCGTTTCCTAGAACAGATACGCAGTATTTT. Its translation is CASSLSFPRTDTQYF.

This clonotype was observed many times. The rearrangement uses TRBV7-6 and TRBJ2-2, with D tentatively TRBD1 (7 bases). The CDR3 runs to 13 residues. V dropped 8 bases and J dropped 6 bases, with 13 bases sitting between them. Germline CDR1 reads SGHVS; CDR2 reads FNYEAQ. The CDR3 DNA follows: TGTGCCAGCCGGGCCAGGGGGGCCGGGGAGCTGTTTTTT. Its protein is CASRARGAGELFF. Full variable domain (missing parts from reference TRBV7-6 and TRBJ2-2): GAGVSQSPRYKVTKRGQDVALRCDPISGHVSLYWYRQALGQGPEFLTYFNYEAQQDKSGLPNDRFSAERPEGSISTLTIQRTEQRDSAMYRCASRARGAGELFFGEGSRLTVL.

The chain carries TRBV9 and TRBJ1-3; tentative D call: TRBD1 (5 bases). The CDR3 is made up of 21 amino acids. With 0 bases removed from V and 0 bases from J, the gap between germline ends came to 25 bases. Looked up from germline, CDR1 is SGDLS and CDR2 is YYNGEE. In DNA, the CDR3 is TGTGCCAGCAGCGTAGCCCCCATCCGGCCCCAGCCAGGGTCCTCTGGAAACACCATATATTTT. This gives the protein CASSVAPIRPQPGSSGNTIYF. Variable domain in full (rest from reference TRBV9 and TRBJ1-3): DSGVTQTPKHLITATGQRVTLRCSPRSGDLSVYWYQQSLDQGLQFLIQYYNGEERAKGNILERFSAQQFPDLHSELNLSSLELGDSALYFCASSVAPIRPQPGSSGNTIYFGEGSWLTVV.

There are many counts of this clonotype. An end of the junction does not agree with germline; a read error may underlie this. The chain carries TRBV5-1 and TRBJ2-5, with a possible D match to TRBD1 (5 bases). The CDR3 contains 12 residues. Germline V gene data show CDR1 as SGHRS and CDR2 as YFSETQ. The CDR3 protein is CASSHTLDTIVF. The CDR3 DNA is TGCGCCAGCAGCCACACACTGGACACGATTGTCTTC.

There are many counts of this clonotype. The V and J genes are TRBV5-5 and TRBJ1-1; D uncertain. The V end lost 0 bases, the J end lost 5 bases, and 14 bases lay between the germline ends. This CDR3 has 15 amino acids. Germline V gene lookup returns CDR1 SGHKS and CDR2 YYEKEE (reference sequence). The CDR3, as DNA: TGTGCCAGCAGCTTGGGGGCGCCCGGTGGTACTGAAGCTTTCTTT. It translates to CASSLGAPGGTEAFF.

This clonotype was found a few times. The rearrangement uses TRBV7-3 and TRBJ1-1; no clear D gene. The CDR3 is 13 residues long. With 5 bases removed from V and 0 bases from J, the gap between germline ends came to 7 bases. Germline V gene lookup returns CDR1 SGHTA and CDR2 FQGTGA. CDR3 coding DNA: TGTGCCAGCAGCCCGACACTGAACACTGAAGCTTTCTTT. It codes for CASSPTLNTEAFF.

This clonotype was found many times. This chain joins TRBV25-1 and TRBJ2-5; D is undetermined. The CDR3 has 10 amino acids. V lost 4 bases to trimming and J lost 5 bases, with 2 bases between them. Germline V gives CDR1 MGHDK, CDR2 SYGVNS. In nucleotides, the CDR3 is TGTGCCAGCAGTGGGGAGACCCAGTACTTC. The encoded protein is CASSGETQYF.

This clonotype has ten or more counts. The DNA for the CDR3 is TGCGCCAGCAGTCAATCGCCCGCGGGGGCCGGGAAAGAGACCCAGTACTTC. This translates into CASSQSPAGAGKETQYF. The V call is TRBV23-1, the J call TRBJ2-5, with D possibly matching TRBD2 (7 bases). TRBV23-1 is noted as an ORF with a role that remains uncertain. V gave up 0 bases and J gave up 3 bases, with 17 bases separating them. This CDR3 contains 17 residues.

This clonotype was seen repeatedly, ten times or more. The gene calls are TRBV28 and TRBJ1-2; TRBD1 might be the D (6 bases). Germline CDR1 MDHEN, CDR2 SYDVKM. V was pared by 6 bases and J by 2 bases, with 19 bases between. The CDR3 has 16 amino acids. This CDR3 is CASRGGPGHSNYGYTF. The CDR3 coding sequence is TGTGCCAGCAGGGGGGGTCCGGGACACTCAAACTATGGCTACACCTTC.

This clonotype was seen ten or more times. The chain is built from TRBV12-3 or TRBV12-4 and TRBJ1-5; 7 nucleotides align to TRBD1. The CDR3 is 14 amino acids. Losses at the gene ends were 6 bases for V and 9 bases for J; bases not matched to a gene: 11. CDR3 residues: CASRLQGPGTPQHF. CDR3 DNA: TGTGCCAGCAGGCTACAGGGGCCCGGGACGCCCCAGCATTTT.

This clonotype was counted a few times. The gene calls are TRBV20-1 and TRBJ2-7; D may correspond to TRBD1 or TRBD2 (6 bases each). CDR3 length: 12 amino acids. Germline V lookup: CDR1 DFQATT, CDR2 SNEGSKA (reference sequence). V lost 4 bases and J 5 bases, leaving 12 bases between the germline ends. The CDR3 DNA is TGCAGTGCTACAGGGGAGGTCAACGAGCAGTACGTC. Translation: CSATGEVNEQYV.

This clonotype came up many times. This sequence joins TRBV5-5 and TRBJ1-2, with no clear D. V was trimmed by 4 bases and J by 1 base, leaving 17 bases between them. The CDR3 sequence is 16 residues long. Germline-derived CDR1 and CDR2 are SGHKS and YYEKEE (reference sequence). Here the CDR3 reads CASSGPGRSHNYGYTF. CDR3 nucleotides: TGTGCCAGCAGCGGCCCCGGGAGGAGTCATAACTATGGCTACACCTTC.

There are many counts of this clonotype. The chain combines TRBV6-4 with TRBJ2-3; TRBD2 is a possible D gene (5 bases). Trimming took off 5 bases at V and 8 bases at J, with 11 bases between the two ends. Per germline, CDR1 MRHNA and CDR2 SNTAGT. The CDR3 consists of 12 residues. CDR3 bases: TGTGCCAGCAGTTCAAGAGGGTTTACGCAGTATTTT. Encoded protein: CASSSRGFTQYF.

This clonotype was recorded many times. The gene calls are TRBV5-4 and TRBJ2-5; D uncertain. The ends were cut back, 7 bases at V and 2 bases at J, with 6 bases in the middle. This CDR3 region has 11 residues. In germline, CDR1 is SGHNT, CDR2 YYREEE (reference sequence). The DNA of the CDR3 is TGTGCCAGCGGCAGACAAGAGACCCAGTACTTC. This encodes CASGRQETQYF. The full variable domain, rest sourced from reference TRBV5-4 and TRBJ2-5, is ETGVTQSPTHLIKTRGQQVTLRCSSQSGHNTVSWYQQALGQGPQFIFQYYREEENGRGNFPPRFSGLQFPNYSSELNVNALELDDSALYLCASGRQETQYFGPGTRLLVL.

Of note for this clonotype: Since a much larger clone is just one base distant, this may be a read error. The chain links TRBV9 to TRBJ2-2; 7 bases match TRBD2. The CDR3 loop spans 12 amino acids. Germline V gene data show CDR1 as SGDLS and CDR2 as YYNGEE. The CDR3 spells CASSVAGGELSF. Written as DNA, the CDR3 is TGTGCCAGCAGCGTAGCGGGGGGAGAGCTGTCTTTT.

In its sample, this clonotype was seen many times. J is TRBJ2-1 and V is TRBV19; possibly TRBD2 for D (6 bases). The germline gives CDR1 LNHDA, CDR2 SQIVND (reference sequence). Trimming pared 3 bases from V and 0 bases from J, leaving 9 bases between. This CDR3 contains 15 residues. CDR3 sequence: CASSMRGSSYNEQFF. The CDR3 DNA follows: TGTGCCAGTAGTATGCGGGGTAGCTCCTACAATGAGCAGTTCTTC.

This clonotype was recorded many times. V gene TRBV7-9 combines with J gene TRBJ2-3; a possible D gene is TRBD2 (5 bases). This CDR3 comprises 12 residues. Between the trimmed V and J ends, which lost 8 bases and 6 bases, there was a span of 12 bases. Germline V gene data show CDR1 as SEHNR and CDR2 as FQNEAQ (reference sequence). CDR3 nucleotide sequence: TGTGCCAGCGGTGGGAGTTGGGATACGCAGTATTTT. Encoded protein: CASGGSWDTQYF.

This clonotype was recorded many times. As DNA, the CDR3 is TGCGCCAGCAGCCAAGATCTTGGAGACTACGAGCAGTACTTC. Translation: CASSQDLGDYEQYF. V gene TRBV4-3 combines with J gene TRBJ2-7; D not certain. Germline V gives CDR1 LGHNA, CDR2 YSLEER. CDR3 size: 14 residues. V lost 0 bases, J lost 3 bases, and 9 bases lay in between.

The sample holds many counts of this clonotype. The J gene is TRBJ2-3, the V gene TRBV4-3; tentative D call: TRBD2 (6 bases). The V end was cut by 1 base, the J end by 11 bases, with 16 bases between. Per the germline V gene, CDR1 is LGHNA and CDR2 is YSLEER. This CDR3 has 14 amino acids. The chain's CDR3 is CASSQGEEAAGQYF. The CDR3 region has the DNA TGCGCCAGCAGCCAAGGGGAGGAGGCAGCGGGGCAGTATTTT.

This clonotype showed up many times. The V gene is TRBV5-1, the J gene TRBJ1-4, with no clear D. This CDR3 has 11 amino acids. The germline V gene has CDR1 SGHRS and CDR2 YFSETQ. V lost 0 bases and J lost 10, with 4 bases in between. The CDR3 reads CASSLGGKLFF. DNA for the CDR3: TGCGCCAGCAGCTTGGGCGGAAAACTGTTTTTT.

Worth noting for this clonotype: This may stem from a read error, because a much larger clone lies one nucleotide away. The V call is TRBV11-2, the J call TRBJ2-5, with D maybe TRBD1 (5 bases). The CDR3 covers 17 residues. Germline V CDR1 and CDR2: SGHAT, FQNNGV. V lost 4 bases to trimming and J lost 1 base, with 19 bases between them. CDR3 protein: CASSSILGAHTQETQYF. The CDR3 nucleotides are TGTGCCAGCAGCTCCATCCTTGGGGCGCACACCCAAGAGACCCAGTACTTC.

The rearrangement links TRBV20-1 to TRBJ1-1, with D maybe TRBD1 (5 bases). Germline V gene data show CDR1 as DFQATT and CDR2 as SNEGSKA (reference sequence). Trimming stripped 3 bases from V and 4 bases from J, with 12 bases between. The CDR3 loop spans 13 amino acids. CDR3 loop: CSARGWRGTEAFF. The DNA of the CDR3 is TGCAGTGCTAGGGGCTGGAGGGGCACTGAAGCTTTCTTT.

This clonotype showed up just a few times. V and J are TRBV12-5 and TRBJ1-4; maybe TRBD1 (5 bases). With 1 base removed from V and 13 bases from J, the gap between germline ends came to 10 bases. The CDR3 sequence is 12 residues long. Per the germline V gene, CDR1 is LGHNT and CDR2 is FRNRAP. In DNA, the CDR3 is TGTGCTAGTGGTTTGGAGGGGCGTGTACTGTTTTTT. Protein sequence: CASGLEGRVLFF.

In this sample, this clonotype turned up a few times. The chain recombines TRBV4-2 with TRBJ1-5; D is ambiguous. The CDR3 extends over 14 amino acids. The germline gives CDR1 LGHNA, CDR2 YNFKEQ. V was pared by 5 bases and J by 0 bases, with 8 bases between. The DNA of the CDR3 is TGTGCCAGCAGCTCTGACTCTAGCAATCAGCCCCAGCATTTT. As protein: CASSSDSSNQPQHF.